This TCR beta chain derives from a study of radiotherapy plus CTLA-4 blockade in lung cancer. Study background: Objective responses were recorded in about 18% of patients, with disease control recorded in less than 40%. Regarding the study as a whole: The best prediction of response reportedly came from early blood T cell clone dynamics, with interferon-beta. Some TCR clones had been derived from tumors. These clones expanded in peripheral blood after radiotherapy plus ipilimumab.

Germline assignment: CDR1 SGHRS and CDR2 YFSETQ. The V gene end was trimmed by 4 bases and the J gene end by 6 bases; junction bases not matched to a gene: 7. The CDR3 consists of 15 residues. A single count supports this clone. The antigen remains undetermined. The data were produced by immunoSEQ multiplex PCR, yet TCRdb's version contains in-frame clones alone and is incomplete. Of about 120,000 clones listed, roughly 74% are singletons. The material was peripheral blood, obtained from a patient treated with radiotherapy plus ipilimumab. The chain couples TRBV5-1 to TRBJ2-1; 10 nucleotides match TRBD2. The receptor was derived from a human donor with non-small cell lung cancer who had a partial response to radiotherapy plus ipilimumab. CDR3 in amino acids: CASSILAGVGNEQFF. The CDR3 nucleotides read TGCGCCAGCAGCATTCTAGCGGGAGTAGGCAATGAGCAGTTCTTC.